A selection of T cell receptor beta chains follows, all from one sample in a study of blood T cell repertoires in COVID-19. Sequenced by immunoSEQ multiplex PCR; TCRdb stores in-frame clones only, minus some. The table has about 210,000 clones, more than 85% seen once. Specimen: peripheral blood. Every receptor here comes from a middle-aged man with acute or convalescent COVID-19. Each CDR3 is given with its conserved first and last residue. Each record gives: J gene, D gene, V gene, CDR3 protein, CDR3 DNA. A D gene is named only where the DNA matches it firmly.

j_gene: TRBJ2-1
d_gene: .
v_gene: TRBV4-1
CDR3aa: CASSQGRGTYNEQFF
CDR3nt: TGCGCCAGCAGCCAAGGTCGCGGCACCTACAATGAGCAGTTCTTC

j_gene: TRBJ1-5
d_gene: .
v_gene: TRBV7-8
CDR3aa: CASSLANRLVAQPQHF
CDR3nt: TGTGCCAGCAGCTTAGCGAACAGGTTGGTCGCTCAGCCCCAGCATTTT

j_gene: TRBJ1-2
d_gene: .
v_gene: TRBV27
CDR3aa: CASSFGPAVFSYTF
CDR3nt: TGTGCCAGCAGTTTTGGGCCCGCCGTATTCAGCTACACCTTC

j_gene: TRBJ2-2
d_gene: TRBD2
v_gene: TRBV5-4
CDR3aa: CASSLAGLLNTGELFF
CDR3nt: TGTGCCAGCAGCTTGGCGGGACTACTCAACACCGGGGAGCTGTTTTTT

j_gene: TRBJ1-1
d_gene: TRBD1
v_gene: TRBV6-1
CDR3aa: CASSEPGQGKVEAFF
CDR3nt: TGTGCCAGCAGTGAACCCGGACAGGGAAAGGTGGAGGCTTTCTTT

j_gene: TRBJ2-7
d_gene: TRBD1
v_gene: TRBV6-1
CDR3aa: CASSEAPGGYEQYF
CDR3nt: TGTGCCAGCAGTGAAGCCCCAGGGGGCTACGAGCAGTACTTC

j_gene: TRBJ2-1
d_gene: TRBD2
v_gene: TRBV10-2
CDR3aa: CASSTSGGAAFF
CDR3nt: TGCGCCAGCAGTACTAGCGGGGGGGCGGCGTTCTTC

j_gene: TRBJ2-1
d_gene: .
v_gene: TRBV29-1
CDR3aa: CSVEPGSGYNEQFF
CDR3nt: TGCAGCGTTGAGCCGGGGTCCGGTTACAATGAGCAGTTCTTC

j_gene: TRBJ2-7
d_gene: .
v_gene: TRBV27
CDR3aa: CASASAGLYEQYF
CDR3nt: TGTGCCAGCGCTTCGGCGGGGTTATACGAGCAGTACTTC

j_gene: TRBJ2-7
d_gene: .
v_gene: TRBV5-1
CDR3aa: CASSLSGEGSEQYF
CDR3nt: TGCGCCAGCAGCTTGTCAGGGGAGGGATCCGAGCAGTACTTC

j_gene: TRBJ1-2
d_gene: TRBD1
v_gene: TRBV19
CDR3aa: CASRSVQGAGGYTF
CDR3nt: TGTGCCAGTAGATCCGTACAGGGGGCCGGTGGCTACACCTTC

j_gene: TRBJ2-1
d_gene: TRBD1
v_gene: TRBV27
CDR3aa: CASSPPDPGTGPYNEQFF
CDR3nt: TGTGCCAGCAGTCCCCCCGATCCCGGGACAGGTCCCTACAATGAGCAGTTCTTC